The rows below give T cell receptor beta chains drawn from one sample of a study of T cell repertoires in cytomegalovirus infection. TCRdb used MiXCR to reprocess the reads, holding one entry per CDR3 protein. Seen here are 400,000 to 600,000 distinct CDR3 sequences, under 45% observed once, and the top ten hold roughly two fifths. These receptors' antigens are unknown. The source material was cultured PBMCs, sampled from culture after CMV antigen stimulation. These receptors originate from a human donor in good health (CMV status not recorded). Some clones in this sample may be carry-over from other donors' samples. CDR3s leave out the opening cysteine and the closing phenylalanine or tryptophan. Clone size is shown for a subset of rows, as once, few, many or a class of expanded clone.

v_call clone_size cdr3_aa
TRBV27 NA ASSTRRDRSNSPLH
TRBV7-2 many ASSLMVGYNEQF
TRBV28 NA ASSSGQAGANEKLF
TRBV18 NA ASSPGAGVEEQF
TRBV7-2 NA ASSYPGTSGGAYNEQF
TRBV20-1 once SARASGGVLTDTQY
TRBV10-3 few AIAPPAGLAGDSALTDTQY
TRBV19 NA ASGANRGPEQY
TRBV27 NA ASSLSQVIGAEAF
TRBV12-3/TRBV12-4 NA ASSLGEVARTYEQY
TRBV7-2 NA ASSPRSSASTDTQY
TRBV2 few APTEGSSGNTIY
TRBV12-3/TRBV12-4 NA ASSLPGLVFLEHRTGELF
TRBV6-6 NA ASSYGPFYSNQPQH
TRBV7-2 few ASSLGVWGTDLEQY
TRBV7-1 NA ASSPSGQYYGYT
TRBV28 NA ASWLTGSYEQY
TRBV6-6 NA ASSATEYEQY
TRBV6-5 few ASSWDRGPGDTEAF
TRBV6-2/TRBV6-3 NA ASSYSPKEQF
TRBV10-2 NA ATRGRLGLAGGNEQF
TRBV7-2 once ASSSRGGEKYNEQF
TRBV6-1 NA ASGEILGPF
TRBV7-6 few ASSLELARAEQF
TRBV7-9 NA ASSLEASGGL
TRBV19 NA ASASGWYQETQY
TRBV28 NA ASSYGANGWSGYT
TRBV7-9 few ASSPLERHSYEQY
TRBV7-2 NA ASSLAFGYEQY
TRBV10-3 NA AISGRPEETQY
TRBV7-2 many ASSLDGRINEQF
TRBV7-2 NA ASSPSVGGGELF
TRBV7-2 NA ASSLMREGQF
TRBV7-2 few ASSSSGGEETQY
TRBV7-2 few ASSFVAASGANVLT
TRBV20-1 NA SATGTFSTDTQD
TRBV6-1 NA ASTRLAYQETQY
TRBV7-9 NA ASSISGTEAF
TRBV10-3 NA AISESAGNYEQY
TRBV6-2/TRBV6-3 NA ASSSPKDYT
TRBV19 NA ASSIARAVSPLH
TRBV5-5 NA ASSWGAGDNEQF
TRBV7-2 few ASSRTHGNQPQH
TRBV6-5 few ASSSGAGSNQPQH
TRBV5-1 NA ASSAGNEKLF
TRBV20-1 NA SAERGGSYEQY
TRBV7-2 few ASSTQASDTQY
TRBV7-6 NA ASSPRTSGRTYNEQF
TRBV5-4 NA ASSSPSGAGELF
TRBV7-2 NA ASSIKDQAF
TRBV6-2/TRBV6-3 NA ASRVRGNQPQH
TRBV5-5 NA ASSFDSNNEQF
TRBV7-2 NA ASSNTLGTQY